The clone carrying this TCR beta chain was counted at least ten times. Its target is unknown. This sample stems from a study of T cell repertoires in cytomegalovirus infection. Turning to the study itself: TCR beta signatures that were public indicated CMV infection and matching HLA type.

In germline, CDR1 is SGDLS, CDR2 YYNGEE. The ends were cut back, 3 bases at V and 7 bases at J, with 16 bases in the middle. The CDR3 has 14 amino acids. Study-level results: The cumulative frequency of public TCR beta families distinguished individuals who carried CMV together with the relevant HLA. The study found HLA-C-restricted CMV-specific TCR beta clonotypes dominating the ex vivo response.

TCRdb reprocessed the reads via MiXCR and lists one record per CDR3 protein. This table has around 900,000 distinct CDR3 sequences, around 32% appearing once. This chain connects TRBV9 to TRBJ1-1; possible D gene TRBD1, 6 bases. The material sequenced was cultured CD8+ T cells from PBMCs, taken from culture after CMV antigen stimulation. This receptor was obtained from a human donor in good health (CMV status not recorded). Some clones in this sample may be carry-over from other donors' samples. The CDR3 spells CASSDKTGPLEAFF. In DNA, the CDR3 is TGTGCCAGCAGCGACAAGACAGGCCCACTTGAAGCTTTCTTT.